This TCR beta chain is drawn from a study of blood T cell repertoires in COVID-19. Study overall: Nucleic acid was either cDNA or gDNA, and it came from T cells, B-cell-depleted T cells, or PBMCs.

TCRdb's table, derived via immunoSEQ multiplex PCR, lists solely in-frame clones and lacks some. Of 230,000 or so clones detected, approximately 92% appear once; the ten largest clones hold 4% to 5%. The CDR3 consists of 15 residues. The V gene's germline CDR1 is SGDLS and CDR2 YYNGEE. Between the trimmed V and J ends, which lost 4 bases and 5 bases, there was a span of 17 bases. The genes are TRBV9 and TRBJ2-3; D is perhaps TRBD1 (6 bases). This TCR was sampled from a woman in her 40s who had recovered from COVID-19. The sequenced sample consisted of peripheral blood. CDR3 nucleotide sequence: TGTGCCAGCAGCTGGGGGACAAGGCAAAAAGATACGCAGTATTTT. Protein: CASSWGTRQKDTQYF.